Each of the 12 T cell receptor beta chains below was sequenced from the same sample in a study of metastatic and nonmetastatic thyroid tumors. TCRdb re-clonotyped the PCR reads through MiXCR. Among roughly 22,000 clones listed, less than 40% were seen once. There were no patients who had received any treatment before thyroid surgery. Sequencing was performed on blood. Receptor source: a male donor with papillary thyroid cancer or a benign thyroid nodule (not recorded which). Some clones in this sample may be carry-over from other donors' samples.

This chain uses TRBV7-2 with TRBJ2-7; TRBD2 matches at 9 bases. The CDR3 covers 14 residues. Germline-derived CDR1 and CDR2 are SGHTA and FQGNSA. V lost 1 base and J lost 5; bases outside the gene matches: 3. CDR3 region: CASSLDGTSNEQYF. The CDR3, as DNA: TGTGCCAGCAGCTTAGACGGGACTAGCAACGAGCAGTACTTC.

CDR3 region: CASRDGPSGSPLHF. CDR3 bases: TGTGCCAGCAGGGATGGACCTTCGGGTTCACCCCTCCACTTT. This sequence joins TRBV12-3 or TRBV12-4 and TRBJ1-6; D not certain. This CDR3 comprises 14 residues. V was trimmed by 6 bases and J by 9 bases, leaving 15 bases between them.

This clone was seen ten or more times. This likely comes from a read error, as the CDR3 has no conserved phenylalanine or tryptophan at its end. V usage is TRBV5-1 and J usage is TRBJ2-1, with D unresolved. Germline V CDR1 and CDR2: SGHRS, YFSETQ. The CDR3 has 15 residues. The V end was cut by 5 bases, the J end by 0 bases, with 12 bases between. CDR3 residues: CASRKDGSSYNEQFV. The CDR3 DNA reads TGCGCCAGCAGGAAGGACGGAAGCTCCTACAATGAGCAGTTCGTC.

The CDR3 protein is CASSQRDNEAFF. The CDR3, as DNA: TGTGCCAGCAGCCAGAGGGACAATGAAGCTTTCTTT. The chain couples TRBV4-2 to TRBJ1-1; maybe TRBD1 (6 bases). V was shortened by 3 bases and J by 7 bases, with 9 bases between the two germline ends. The CDR3 covers 12 residues. The germline V gene has CDR1 LGHNA and CDR2 YNFKEQ.

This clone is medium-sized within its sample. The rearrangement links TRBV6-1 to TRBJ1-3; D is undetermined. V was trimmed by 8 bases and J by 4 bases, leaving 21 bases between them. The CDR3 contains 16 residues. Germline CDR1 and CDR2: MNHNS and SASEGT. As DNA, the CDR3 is TGTGCCAGCGTGGCCCCAGATTACGTGAGGGGAAACACCATATATTTT. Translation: CASVAPDYVRGNTIYF.

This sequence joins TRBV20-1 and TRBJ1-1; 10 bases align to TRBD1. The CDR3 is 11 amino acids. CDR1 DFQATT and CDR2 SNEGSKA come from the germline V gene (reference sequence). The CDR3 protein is CTGTGETEAFF. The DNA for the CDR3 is TGCACCGGGACAGGGGAAACTGAAGCTTTCTTT.

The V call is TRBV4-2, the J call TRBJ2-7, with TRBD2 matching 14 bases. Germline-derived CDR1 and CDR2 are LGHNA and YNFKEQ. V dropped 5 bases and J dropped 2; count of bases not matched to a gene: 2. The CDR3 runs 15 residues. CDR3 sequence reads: CASSETSGGAYEQYF. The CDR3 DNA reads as TGTGCCAGCAGCGAGACTAGCGGGGGGGCCTACGAGCAGTACTTC.

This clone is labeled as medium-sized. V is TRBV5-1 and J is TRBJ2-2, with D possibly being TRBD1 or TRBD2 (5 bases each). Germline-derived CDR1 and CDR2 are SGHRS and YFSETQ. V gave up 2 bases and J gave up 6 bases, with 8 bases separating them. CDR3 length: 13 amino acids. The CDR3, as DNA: TGCGCCAGCAGCTTAAGAGGGGCCGGGGAGCTGTTTTTT. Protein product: CASSLRGAGELFF. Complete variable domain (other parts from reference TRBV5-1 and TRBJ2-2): KAGVTQTPRYLIKTRGQQVTLSCSPISGHRSVSWYQQTPGQGLQFLFEYFSETQRNKGNFPGRFSGRQFSNSRSEMNVSTLELGDSALYLCASSLRGAGELFFGEGSRLTVL.

Here the CDR3 reads CASSLDPDSAVYGYTF. In DNA form, the CDR3 reads TGTGCCAGCAGCTTAGACCCGGACAGTGCGGTCTATGGCTACACCTTC. The gene calls are TRBV11-2 and TRBJ1-2; a possible D gene is TRBD1 (6 bases). The CDR3 spans 16 residues. The germline V gene has CDR1 SGHAT and CDR2 FQNNGV. V lost 0 bases and J lost 4, with 15 bases in between.

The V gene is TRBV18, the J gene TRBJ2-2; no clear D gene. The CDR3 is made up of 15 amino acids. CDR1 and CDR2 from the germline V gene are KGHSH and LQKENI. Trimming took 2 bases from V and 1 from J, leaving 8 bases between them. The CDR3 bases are TGTGCCAGCTCACCAGCGCTAGTGAACACCGGGGAGCTGTTTTTT. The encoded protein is CASSPALVNTGELFF.

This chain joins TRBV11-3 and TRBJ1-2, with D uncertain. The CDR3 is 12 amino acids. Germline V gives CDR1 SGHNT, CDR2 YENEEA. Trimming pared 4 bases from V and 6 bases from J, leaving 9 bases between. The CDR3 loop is CASSSREDGYTF. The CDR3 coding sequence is TGTGCCAGCAGCTCCCGAGAGGATGGCTACACCTTC.

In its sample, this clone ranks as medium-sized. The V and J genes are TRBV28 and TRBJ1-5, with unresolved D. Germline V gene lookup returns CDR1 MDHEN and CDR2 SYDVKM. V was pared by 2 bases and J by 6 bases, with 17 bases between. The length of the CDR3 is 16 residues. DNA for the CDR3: TGTGCCAGCAGTTTAACAACCCAGACCCAAGTTCAGCCCCAGCATTTT. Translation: CASSLTTQTQVQPQHF.